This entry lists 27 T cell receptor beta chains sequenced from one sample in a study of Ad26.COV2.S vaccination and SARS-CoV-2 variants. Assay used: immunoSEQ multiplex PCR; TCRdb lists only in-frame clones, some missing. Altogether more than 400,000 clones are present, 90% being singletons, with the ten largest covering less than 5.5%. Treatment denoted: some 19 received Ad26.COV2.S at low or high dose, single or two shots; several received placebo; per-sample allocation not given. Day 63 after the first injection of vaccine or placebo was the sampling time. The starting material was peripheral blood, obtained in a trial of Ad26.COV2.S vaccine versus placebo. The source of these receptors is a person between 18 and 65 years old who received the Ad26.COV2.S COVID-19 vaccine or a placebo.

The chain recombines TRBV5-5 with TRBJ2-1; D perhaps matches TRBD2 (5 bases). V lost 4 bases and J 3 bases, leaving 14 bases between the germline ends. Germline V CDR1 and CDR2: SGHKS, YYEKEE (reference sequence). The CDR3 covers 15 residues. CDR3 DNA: TGTGCCAGCAGCGTAACTAGTCGGAACTACAATGAGCAGTTCTTC. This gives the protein CASSVTSRNYNEQFF.

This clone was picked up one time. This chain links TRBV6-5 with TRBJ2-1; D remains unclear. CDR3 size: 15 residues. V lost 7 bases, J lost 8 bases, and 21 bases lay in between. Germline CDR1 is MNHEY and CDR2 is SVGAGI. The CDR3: CASTERLVSVHEQFF. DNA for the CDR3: TGTGCCAGCACCGAAAGGCTAGTGTCTGTTCATGAGCAGTTCTTC.

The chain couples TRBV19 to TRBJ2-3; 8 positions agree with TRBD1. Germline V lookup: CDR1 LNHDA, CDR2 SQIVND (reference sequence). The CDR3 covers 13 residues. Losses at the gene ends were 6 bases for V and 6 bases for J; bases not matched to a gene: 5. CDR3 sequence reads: CASRPRGHDTQYF. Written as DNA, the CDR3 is TGTGCCAGTAGGCCCAGGGGGCACGATACGCAGTATTTT. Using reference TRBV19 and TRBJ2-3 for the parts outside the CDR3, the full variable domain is DGGITQSPKYLFRKEGQNVTLSCEQNLNHDAMYWYRQDPGQGLRLIYYSQIVNDFQKGDIAEGYSVSREKKESFPLTVTSAQKNPTAFYLCASRPRGHDTQYFGPGTRLTVL.

As DNA, the CDR3 is TGTGCCAGCATCAGGGGCTCACAAGAGACCCAGTACTTC. Encoded protein: CASIRGSQETQYF. The rearrangement links TRBV2 to TRBJ2-5, with D possibly matching TRBD1 (6 bases). V was cut by 7 bases and J by 2 bases, with 11 bases left in between. Germline V lookup: CDR1 SNHLY, CDR2 FYNNEI. The CDR3 spans 13 residues. The whole variable domain, filled in from reference TRBV2 and TRBJ2-5, reads EPEVTQTPSHQVTQMGQEVILRCVPISNHLYFYWYRQILGQKVEFLVSFYNNEISEKSEIFDDQFSVERPDGSNFTLKIRSTKLEDSAMYFCASIRGSQETQYFGPGTRLLVL.

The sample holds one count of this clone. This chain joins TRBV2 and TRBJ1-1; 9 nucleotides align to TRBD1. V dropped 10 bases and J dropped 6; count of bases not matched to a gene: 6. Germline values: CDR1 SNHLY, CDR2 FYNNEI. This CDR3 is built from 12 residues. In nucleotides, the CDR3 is TGTGCCATCGGACAGGGGATTGCTGAAGCTTTCTTT. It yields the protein CAIGQGIAEAFF.

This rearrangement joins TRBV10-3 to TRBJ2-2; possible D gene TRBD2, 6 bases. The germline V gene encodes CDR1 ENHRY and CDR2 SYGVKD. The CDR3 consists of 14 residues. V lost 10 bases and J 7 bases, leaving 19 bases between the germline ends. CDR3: CATRSSVSDGELFF. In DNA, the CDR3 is TGTGCCACCAGATCTAGCGTTTCAGACGGGGAGCTGTTTTTT.

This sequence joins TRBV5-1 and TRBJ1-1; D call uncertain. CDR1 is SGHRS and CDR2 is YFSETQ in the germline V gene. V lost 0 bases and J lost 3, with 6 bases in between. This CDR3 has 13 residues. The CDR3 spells CASSLEPDTEAFF. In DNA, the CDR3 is TGCGCCAGCAGCTTGGAGCCGGACACTGAAGCTTTCTTT.

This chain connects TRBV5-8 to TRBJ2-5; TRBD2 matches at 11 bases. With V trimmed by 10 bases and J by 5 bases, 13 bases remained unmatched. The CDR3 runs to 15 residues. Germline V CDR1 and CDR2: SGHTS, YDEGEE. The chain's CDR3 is CAGPGTSGLGETQYF. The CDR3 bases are TGTGCCGGGCCGGGGACTAGCGGCCTGGGGGAGACCCAGTACTTC.

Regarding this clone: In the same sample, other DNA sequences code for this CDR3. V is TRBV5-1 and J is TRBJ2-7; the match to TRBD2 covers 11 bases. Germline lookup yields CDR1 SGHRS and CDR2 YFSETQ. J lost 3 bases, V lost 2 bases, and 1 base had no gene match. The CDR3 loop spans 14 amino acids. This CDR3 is CASSLGTSGYEQYF. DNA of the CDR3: TGCGCCAGCAGCTTAGGGACTAGCGGCTACGAGCAGTACTTC.

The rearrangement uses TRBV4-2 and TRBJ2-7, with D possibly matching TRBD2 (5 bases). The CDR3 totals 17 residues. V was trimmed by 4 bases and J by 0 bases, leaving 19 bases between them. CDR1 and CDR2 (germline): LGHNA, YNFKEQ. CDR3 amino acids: CASSLSGSGTSSYEQYF. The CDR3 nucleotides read TGTGCCAGCAGCCTATCGGGGTCAGGAACAAGCTCCTACGAGCAGTACTTC.

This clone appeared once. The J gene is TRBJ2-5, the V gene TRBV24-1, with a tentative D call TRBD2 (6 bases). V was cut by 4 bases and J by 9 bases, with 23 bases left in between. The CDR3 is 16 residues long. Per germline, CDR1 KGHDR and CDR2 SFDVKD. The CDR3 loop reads CATSDDSLGGKMAQYF. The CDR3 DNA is TGTGCCACCAGTGACGACTCGCTGGGGGGTAAGATGGCCCAGTACTTC.

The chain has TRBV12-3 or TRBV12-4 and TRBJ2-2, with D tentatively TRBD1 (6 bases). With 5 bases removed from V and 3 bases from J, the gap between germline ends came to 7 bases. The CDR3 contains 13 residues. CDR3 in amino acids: CASSGQHTGELFF. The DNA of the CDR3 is TGTGCCAGCAGTGGACAGCACACCGGGGAGCTGTTTTTT.

The CDR3 DNA reads TGTGCCAGCACCCCGGAGGGAGGGGCAGATACGCAGTATTTT. Translated: CASTPEGGADTQYF. The V call is TRBV2, the J call TRBJ2-3; TRBD2 aligns across 7 bases. Germline loops: CDR1 SNHLY, CDR2 FYNNEI. The CDR3 covers 14 residues. V dropped 7 bases and J dropped 4; count of bases not matched to a gene: 8.

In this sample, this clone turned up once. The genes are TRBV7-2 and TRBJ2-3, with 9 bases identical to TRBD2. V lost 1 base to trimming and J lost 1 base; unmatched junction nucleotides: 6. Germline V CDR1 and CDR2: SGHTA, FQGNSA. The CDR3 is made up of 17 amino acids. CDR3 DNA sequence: TGTGCCAGCAGCTTAGTCGCGAGGACTAGCGGCACAGATACGCAGTATTTT. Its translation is CASSLVARTSGTDTQYF.

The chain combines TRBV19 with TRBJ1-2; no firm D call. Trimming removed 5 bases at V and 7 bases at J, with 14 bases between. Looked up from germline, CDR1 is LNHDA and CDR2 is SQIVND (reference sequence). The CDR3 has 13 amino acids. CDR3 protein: CASSPGIFSGYTF. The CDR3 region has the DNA TGTGCCAGTAGTCCAGGCATTTTCTCTGGCTACACCTTC.

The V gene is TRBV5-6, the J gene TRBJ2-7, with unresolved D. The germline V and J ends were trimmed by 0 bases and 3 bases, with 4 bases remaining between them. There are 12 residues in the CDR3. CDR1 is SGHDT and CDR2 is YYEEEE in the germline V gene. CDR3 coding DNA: TGTGCCAGCAGCTTGGATGACTACGAGCAGTACTTC. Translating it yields CASSLDDYEQYF.

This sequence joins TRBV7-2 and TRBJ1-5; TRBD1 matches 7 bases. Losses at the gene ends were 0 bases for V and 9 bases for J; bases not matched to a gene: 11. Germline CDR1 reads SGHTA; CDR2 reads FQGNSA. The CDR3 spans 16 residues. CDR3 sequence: CASSLAEDRHPRPQHF. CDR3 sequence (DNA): TGTGCCAGCAGCTTAGCGGAGGACAGGCATCCTCGGCCCCAGCATTTT. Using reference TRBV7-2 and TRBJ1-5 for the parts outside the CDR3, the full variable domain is GAGVSQSPSNKVTEKGKDVELRCDPISGHTALYWYRQSLGQGLEFLIYFQGNSAPDKSGLPSDRFSAERTGGSVSTLTIQRTQQEDSAVYLCASSLAEDRHPRPQHFGDGTRLSIL.

The CDR3 sequence is CASSLDRGQGYTF. In DNA form, the CDR3 reads TGTGCCAGCAGCCTAGACAGGGGGCAGGGCTACACCTTC. The V gene is TRBV7-3, the J gene TRBJ1-2; TRBD1 agrees at 10 bases. The CDR3 consists of 13 residues. V shed 5 bases and J 8 bases; nucleotides not matched to a gene: 5. Germline CDR1 SGHTA, CDR2 FQGTGA.

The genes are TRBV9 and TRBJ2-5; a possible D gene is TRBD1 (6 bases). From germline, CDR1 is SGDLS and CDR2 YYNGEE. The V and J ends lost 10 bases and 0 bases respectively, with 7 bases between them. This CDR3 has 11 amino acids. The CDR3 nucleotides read TGTGCCGGGGGCAACCAAGAGACCCAGTACTTC. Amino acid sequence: CAGGNQETQYF.

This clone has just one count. The CDR3 DNA reads TGTGCCAGCAGGGAAAGGGTGGTGGGACTCGATACGCAGTATTTT. This encodes CASRERVVGLDTQYF. This chain connects TRBV2 to TRBJ2-3; weak D call: TRBD2 (6 bases). The CDR3 is made up of 15 amino acids. V shed 6 bases and J shed 6 bases, with 19 bases lying between them. Per germline, CDR1 SNHLY and CDR2 FYNNEI.

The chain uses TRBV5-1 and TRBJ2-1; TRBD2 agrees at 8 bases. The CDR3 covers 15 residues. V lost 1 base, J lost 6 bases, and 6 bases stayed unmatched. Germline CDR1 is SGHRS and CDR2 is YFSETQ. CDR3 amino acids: CASSLIPLAGNEQFF. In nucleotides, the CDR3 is TGCGCCAGCAGCTTGATACCCCTAGCGGGCAATGAGCAGTTCTTC.

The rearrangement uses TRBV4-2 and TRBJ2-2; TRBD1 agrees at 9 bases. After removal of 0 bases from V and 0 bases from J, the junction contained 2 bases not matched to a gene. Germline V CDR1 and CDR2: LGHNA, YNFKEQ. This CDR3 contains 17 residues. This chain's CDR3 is CASSQDRDRANTGELFF. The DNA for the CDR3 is TGTGCCAGCAGCCAAGATAGGGACAGGGCGAACACCGGGGAGCTGTTTTTT.

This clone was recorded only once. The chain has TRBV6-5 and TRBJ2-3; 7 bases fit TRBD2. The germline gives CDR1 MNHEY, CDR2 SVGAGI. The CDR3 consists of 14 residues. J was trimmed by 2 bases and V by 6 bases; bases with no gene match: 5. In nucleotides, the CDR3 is TGTGCCAGCAGCCCCGGGACTAACACAGATACGCAGTATTTT. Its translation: CASSPGTNTDTQYF.

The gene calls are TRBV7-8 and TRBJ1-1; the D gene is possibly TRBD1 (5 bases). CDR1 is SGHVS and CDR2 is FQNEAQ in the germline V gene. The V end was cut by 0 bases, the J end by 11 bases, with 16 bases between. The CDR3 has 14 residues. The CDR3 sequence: CASSLAERTSGAFF. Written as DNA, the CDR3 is TGTGCCAGCAGCTTAGCCGAACGGACATCAGGGGCTTTCTTT.

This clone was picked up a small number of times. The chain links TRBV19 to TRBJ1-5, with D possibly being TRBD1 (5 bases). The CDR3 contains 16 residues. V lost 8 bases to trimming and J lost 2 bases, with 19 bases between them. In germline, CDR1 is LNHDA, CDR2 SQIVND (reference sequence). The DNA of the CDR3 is TGTGCCAGTTCCGTTTTAGGGGATGTAGGCAATCAGCCCCAGCATTTT. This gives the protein CASSVLGDVGNQPQHF.

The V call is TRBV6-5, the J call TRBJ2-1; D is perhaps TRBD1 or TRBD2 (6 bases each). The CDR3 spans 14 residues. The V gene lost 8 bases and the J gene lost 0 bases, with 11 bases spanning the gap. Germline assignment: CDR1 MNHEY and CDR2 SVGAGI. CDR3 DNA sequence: TGTGCCAGCCGGGGGCAGGGCTCCTACAATGAGCAGTTCTTC. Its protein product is CASRGQGSYNEQFF.

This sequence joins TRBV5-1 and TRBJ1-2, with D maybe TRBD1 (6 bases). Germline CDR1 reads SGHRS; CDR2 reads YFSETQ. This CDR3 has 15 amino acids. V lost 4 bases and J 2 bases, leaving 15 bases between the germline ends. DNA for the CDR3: TGCGCCAGCAGCCCATCGACAGGAAAGAACTATGGCTACACCTTC. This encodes CASSPSTGKNYGYTF.